A selection of T cell receptor beta chains follows, all from one sample in a study of T cell responses to AZD1222 COVID-19 vaccine. Measured with immunoSEQ multiplex PCR; TCRdb has only the in-frame clones, and not every one. The top ten hold just over 5% of the sample, which has 110,000 to 150,000 clones, over 90% seen once. Material: peripheral blood, obtained on day 0 of AZD1222 vaccination. These receptors all come from an adult in good health. The CDR3 runs from the conserved cysteine through the conserved F or W. A D gene is named only where the DNA matches it firmly. Size tells how often a clone was seen (once, few, many) or the class of an expanded clone, and some rows leave it out.

v_gene	d_gene	abundance	j_gene	CDR3aa	CDR3nt
TRBV9	TRBD2	-	TRBJ2-1	CASSPGLAGYEQFF	TGTGCCAGCAGCCCGGGACTAGCAGGCTATGAGCAGTTCTTC
TRBV7-2	-	-	TRBJ2-1	CASGRGGDEQFF	TGTGCCAGCGGGAGAGGTGGCGATGAGCAGTTCTTC
TRBV12-5	-	-	TRBJ1-1	CASGLPGGSSEAFF	TGTGCTAGTGGTTTGCCCGGGGGTTCGTCTGAAGCTTTCTTT
TRBV11-2	-	once	TRBJ1-1	CASSRRWAEAFF	TGTGCCAGCAGCCGAAGGTGGGCTGAAGCTTTCTTT
TRBV6-5	-	-	TRBJ2-1	CASSYSLVHGNEQFF	TGTGCCAGCAGTTACTCCCTAGTTCACGGCAATGAGCAGTTCTTC
TRBV19	TRBD1	-	TRBJ2-7	CASSIRDRGEQYF	TGTGCCAGTAGTATAAGGGACAGGGGAGAGCAGTACTTC
TRBV5-4	TRBD1	-	TRBJ1-5	CASRGQGEQPQHF	TGTGCCAGCAGAGGACAGGGGGAACAGCCCCAGCATTTT
TRBV4-1	TRBD2	-	TRBJ2-3	CASSQTSGRALTDTQYF	TGCGCCAGCAGCCAAACTAGCGGGAGGGCCCTCACAGATACGCAGTATTTT
TRBV2	-	-	TRBJ2-7	CASKGGYTYEQYF	TGTGCCAGCAAGGGCGGTTATACCTACGAGCAGTACTTC
TRBV5-1	-	once	TRBJ2-7	CASSLAAASYEQYF	TGCGCCAGCAGCTTAGCAGCGGCCAGCTACGAGCAGTACTTC
TRBV14	TRBD1	-	TRBJ1-1	CASSRGQGAVTEAFF	TGTGCCAGCAGCCGTGGACAGGGGGCGGTAACTGAAGCTTTCTTT
TRBV30	-	-	TRBJ1-1	CAWSVRGGRTEAFF	TGTGCCTGGAGTGTACGAGGGGGAAGGACTGAAGCTTTCTTT
TRBV19	TRBD1	-	TRBJ1-5	CASSSRTGGRQPQHF	TGTGCCAGTAGTTCCCGGACAGGGGGACGCCAGCCCCAGCATTTT
TRBV5-1	-	-	TRBJ1-2	CASSLYPGDGYGYTF	TGCGCCAGCAGCTTGTATCCAGGGGATGGCTATGGCTACACCTTC
TRBV27	-	-	TRBJ2-3	CASSLTGASTDTQYF	TGTGCCAGCAGTTTAACCGGGGCTAGCACAGATACGCAGTATTTT
TRBV19	-	-	TRBJ1-2	CASSIHPGQNYGYTF	TGTGCCAGTAGTATCCATCCGGGACAAAACTATGGCTACACCTTC
TRBV5-1	-	-	TRBJ1-2	CASSPEAASFNYGYTF	TGCGCCAGCAGCCCGGAGGCAGCATCCTTTAACTATGGCTACACCTTC
TRBV29-1	-	-	TRBJ1-3	CSVEDPAGNTIYF	TGCAGCGTTGAAGATCCCGCTGGAAACACCATATATTTT
TRBV6-5	TRBD1	-	TRBJ1-4	CASLTGTNEKLFF	TGTGCCAGTTTGACAGGGACTAATGAAAAACTGTTTTTT
TRBV18	TRBD1	-	TRBJ1-3	CASSPSGQELNTIYF	TGTGCCAGCTCACCATCGGGACAGGAGCTAAACACCATATATTTT
TRBV25-1	TRBD2	-	TRBJ2-5	CASSPSGRETQYF	TGTGCCAGCAGTCCCAGCGGGAGAGAGACCCAGTACTTC
TRBV5-6	TRBD1	-	TRBJ2-5	CASSFGTGAETQYF	TGTGCCAGCAGCTTCGGGACAGGGGCAGAGACCCAGTACTTC
TRBV7-9	-	-	TRBJ2-7	CASSLDRAYEQYF	TGTGCCAGCAGCTTAGACAGGGCGTACGAGCAGTACTTC
TRBV10-3	-	-	TRBJ1-5	CAISERSNQPQHF	TGTGCCATCAGTGAACGTAGCAATCAGCCCCAGCATTTT
TRBV2	TRBD1	-	TRBJ2-7	CATSQGASGEQYF	TGTGCCACTTCTCAGGGGGCCTCCGGCGAGCAGTACTTC
TRBV5-1	-	-	TRBJ2-2	CASSVGTDTGELFF	TGCGCCAGCAGTGTGGGAACAGACACCGGGGAGCTGTTTTTT
TRBV3-1/TRBV3-2	-	-	TRBJ2-7	CASSQATGPNYEQYF	TGTGCCAGCAGCCAAGCAACCGGACCAAACTACGAGCAGTACTTC
TRBV7-9	TRBD2	-	TRBJ2-5	CASSLALGLAGQETQYF	TGTGCCAGCAGCTTAGCGTTGGGACTAGCGGGACAAGAGACCCAGTACTTC
TRBV11-3	-	-	TRBJ2-7	CASSLGGRGSYEQYF	TGTGCCAGCAGCTTAGGAGGGCGGGGATCCTACGAGCAGTACTTC
TRBV3-1/TRBV3-2	-	-	TRBJ2-5	CASSSRDPQETQYF	TGTGCCAGCAGCTCCCGGGACCCACAAGAGACCCAGTACTTC
TRBV18	TRBD1	-	TRBJ1-2	CASSSFLPDRGKGYTF	TGTGCCAGCTCATCATTCCTTCCCGACAGGGGGAAAGGCTACACCTTC
TRBV7-8	-	-	TRBJ2-3	CASSLARSGSTDTQYF	TGTGCCAGCAGCTTAGCGCGTAGCGGTTCCACAGATACGCAGTATTTT
TRBV4-2	-	-	TRBJ2-2	CASSQEVSAAVAGELFF	TGTGCCAGCAGCCAAGAGGTGAGCGCGGCTGTGGCCGGGGAGCTGTTTTTT
TRBV4-2	TRBD1	few	TRBJ1-1	CASSQRQGERGTEAFF	TGTGCCAGCAGCCAAAGACAGGGGGAAAGGGGCACTGAAGCTTTCTTT
TRBV29-1	-	once	TRBJ2-7	CSVQGASGNDGYEQYF	TGCAGCGTGCAGGGGGCTAGCGGGAACGACGGCTACGAGCAGTACTTC
TRBV2	-	-	TRBJ1-1	CASSEAVYTEAFF	TGTGCCAGCAGTGAAGCAGTCTACACTGAAGCTTTCTTT
TRBV7-8	-	-	TRBJ2-7	CASSVLTQFSHEQYF	TGTGCCAGCAGCGTTTTGACCCAATTTTCCCACGAGCAGTACTTC
TRBV6-5	TRBD1	-	TRBJ2-4	CASSRDSQNIQYF	TGTGCCAGCAGTAGGGACAGCCAAAACATTCAGTACTTC
TRBV30	TRBD1	-	TRBJ2-7	CAWNQGQGAGEQYF	TGTGCCTGGAACCAGGGACAGGGGGCGGGAGAGCAGTACTTC
TRBV7-6	-	once	TRBJ2-2	CASSLGTRNTGELFF	TGTGCCAGCAGCTTAGGGACCCGCAACACCGGGGAGCTGTTTTTT
TRBV6-5	TRBD1	-	TRBJ1-2	CASSLTGGDGYTF	TGTGCCAGCAGTCTGACAGGGGGCGACGGCTACACCTTC
TRBV10-1	TRBD1	-	TRBJ1-1	CASSDRQGGPEAFF	TGCGCCAGCAGTGACAGACAGGGCGGTCCTGAAGCTTTCTTT
TRBV15	-	once	TRBJ2-3	CATSRDGRSADTQYF	TGTGCCACCAGCAGAGATGGTCGGAGCGCAGATACGCAGTATTTT
TRBV5-4	-	-	TRBJ1-3	CASSLSPWGAGNTIYF	TGTGCCAGCAGCTTATCGCCGTGGGGGGCTGGAAACACCATATATTTT
TRBV3-1/TRBV3-2	TRBD1	-	TRBJ2-7	CASSLRTGTGDPYEQYF	TGTGCCAGCAGCCTGCGAACCGGGACAGGGGACCCCTACGAGCAGTACTTC
TRBV3-1/TRBV3-2	TRBD1	-	TRBJ1-2	CASSQSGPGQNYGYTF	TGTGCCAGCAGCCAAAGCGGCCCGGGACAGAACTATGGCTACACCTTC
TRBV12-3/TRBV12-4	TRBD2	-	TRBJ2-1	CASSPSGHSEQFF	TGTGCCAGCAGTCCTAGCGGCCACAGTGAGCAGTTCTTC
TRBV5-4	TRBD2	-	TRBJ2-1	CASSLELAGLYNEQFF	TGTGCCAGCAGCTTGGAACTAGCGGGCCTCTACAATGAGCAGTTCTTC
TRBV7-9	TRBD1	-	TRBJ2-5	CASSPGTAEETQYF	TGTGCCAGCAGCCCTGGGACAGCTGAAGAGACCCAGTACTTC
TRBV7-9	TRBD1	-	TRBJ2-7	CASSPKGGTGNRYEQYF	TGTGCCAGCAGCCCAAAAGGAGGGACAGGGAATCGGTACGAGCAGTACTTC
TRBV19	-	-	TRBJ1-2	CASSTMTGPKGYTF	TGTGCCAGTAGTACGATGACAGGCCCAAAGGGCTACACCTTC
TRBV6-5	TRBD1	-	TRBJ2-7	CASTEDRGPSYEQYF	TGTGCCAGCACCGAAGACAGGGGGCCGTCCTACGAGCAGTACTTC
TRBV30	-	-	TRBJ2-1	CAWSVMDNEQFF	TGTGCCTGGAGTGTTATGGACAATGAGCAGTTCTTC
TRBV4-1	TRBD2	-	TRBJ2-1	CASRSGGREGQNEQFF	TGCGCCAGCAGGTCCGGGGGGCGGGAGGGCCAAAATGAGCAGTTCTTC
TRBV6-5	-	-	TRBJ2-3	CASTPSDRTDTQYF	TGTGCCAGCACCCCGAGCGACCGCACAGATACGCAGTATTTT
TRBV9	-	-	TRBJ2-1	CASSALLVGEQFF	TGTGCCAGCAGCGCCCTTCTCGTGGGGGAGCAGTTCTTC
TRBV4-1	-	-	TRBJ1-1	CASSQAGLLNTEAFF	TGCGCCAGCAGCCAAGCGGGACTCCTGAACACTGAAGCTTTCTTT
TRBV6-5	-	-	TRBJ1-1	CASSYSRNTEAFF	TGTGCCAGCAGTTACTCTAGGAACACTGAAGCTTTCTTT
TRBV6-5	-	-	TRBJ2-7	CASSYSYGSSYEQYF	TGTGCCAGCAGTTACTCATACGGGAGCTCCTACGAGCAGTACTTC